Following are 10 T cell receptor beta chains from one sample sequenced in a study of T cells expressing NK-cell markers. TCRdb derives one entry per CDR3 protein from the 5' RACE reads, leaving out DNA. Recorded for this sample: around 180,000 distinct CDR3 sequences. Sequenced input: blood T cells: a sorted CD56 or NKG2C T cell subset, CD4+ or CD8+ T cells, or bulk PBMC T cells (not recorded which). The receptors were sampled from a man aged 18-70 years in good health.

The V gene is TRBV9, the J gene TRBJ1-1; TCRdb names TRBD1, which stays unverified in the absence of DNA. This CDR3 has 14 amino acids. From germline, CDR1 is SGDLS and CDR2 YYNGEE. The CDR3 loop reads CASNPQGADTEAFF.

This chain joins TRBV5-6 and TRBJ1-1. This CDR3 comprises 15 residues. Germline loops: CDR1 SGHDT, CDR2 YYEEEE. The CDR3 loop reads CASSLPPGLNTEAFF.

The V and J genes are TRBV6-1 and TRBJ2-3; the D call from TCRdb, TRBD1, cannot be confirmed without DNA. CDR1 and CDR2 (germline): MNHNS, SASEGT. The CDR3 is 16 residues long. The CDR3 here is CASSEFRGGASATQYF.

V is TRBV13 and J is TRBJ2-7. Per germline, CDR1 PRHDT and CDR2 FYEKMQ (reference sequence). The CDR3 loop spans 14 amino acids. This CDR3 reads CASSEQSSSYEQYF. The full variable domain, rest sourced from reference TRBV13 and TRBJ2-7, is AAGVIQSPRHLIKEKRETATLKCYPIPRHDTVYWYQQGPGQDPQFLISFYEKMQSDKGSIPDRFSAQQFSDYHSELNMSSLELGDSALYFCASSEQSSSYEQYFGPGTRLTVT.

The CDR3 is CATSTVERGGTEQFF. This chain connects TRBV15 to TRBJ2-1; the TCRdb D gene call, TRBD2, has no DNA to confirm it. From germline, CDR1 is LNHNV and CDR2 YYDKDF (reference sequence). This CDR3 has 15 residues.

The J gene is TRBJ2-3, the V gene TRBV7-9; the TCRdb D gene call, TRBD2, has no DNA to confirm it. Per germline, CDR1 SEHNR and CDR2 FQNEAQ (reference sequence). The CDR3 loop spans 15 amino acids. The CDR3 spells CASSGRALLSDTQCF.

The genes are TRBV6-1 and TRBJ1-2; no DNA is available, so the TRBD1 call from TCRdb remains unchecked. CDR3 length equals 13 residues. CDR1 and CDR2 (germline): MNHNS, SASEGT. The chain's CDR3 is CATGPQGFYGYTF.

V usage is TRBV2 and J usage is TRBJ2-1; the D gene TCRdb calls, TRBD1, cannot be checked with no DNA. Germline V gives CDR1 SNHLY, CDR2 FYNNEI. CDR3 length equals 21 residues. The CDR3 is CASSSSEGSGGLLFWGYEQFF. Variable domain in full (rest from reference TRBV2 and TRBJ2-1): EPEVTQTPSHQVTQMGQEVILRCVPISNHLYFYWYRQILGQKVEFLVSFYNNEISEKSEIFDDQFSVERPDGSNFTLKIRSTKLEDSAMYFCASSSSEGSGGLLFWGYEQFFGPGTRLTVL.

The CDR3 spells CAIWTGGINEKLFF. The rearrangement uses TRBV10-3 and TRBJ1-4; without DNA, the TCRdb call of TRBD1 cannot be checked. The CDR3 loop spans 14 amino acids. Per the germline V gene, CDR1 is ENHRY and CDR2 is SYGVKD.

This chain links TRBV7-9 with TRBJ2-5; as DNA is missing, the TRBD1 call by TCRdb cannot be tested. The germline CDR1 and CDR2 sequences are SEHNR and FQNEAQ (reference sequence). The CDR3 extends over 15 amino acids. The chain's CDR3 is CASSPGTGDQETQYF.